The 2 T cell receptor beta chains presented below share a single source sample, sequenced in a study of Ad26.COV2.S vaccination and SARS-CoV-2 variants. Noted treatment: roughly 20 received Ad26.COV2.S at low or high dose, single or two shots; roughly 5 received placebo; per-sample allocation not given. It was on day 63 after the first vaccine or placebo injection that samples were taken. Sequencing was performed with immunoSEQ multiplex PCR; in TCRdb, only in-frame clones are kept and a portion is missing. The sample yields some 420,000 clones, roughly 90% seen once. The input for sequencing was peripheral blood, taken in a trial of Ad26.COV2.S vaccine versus placebo. The receptors derive from a person aged 18-60 years who received the Ad26.COV2.S COVID-19 vaccine or a placebo.

The chain uses TRBV5-5 and TRBJ1-1; 9 nucleotides agree with TRBD1. Trimming took 4 bases from V and 1 from J; bases not matched to a gene: 5. The CDR3 is made up of 15 amino acids. In germline, CDR1 is SGHKS, CDR2 YYEKEE (reference sequence). This chain's CDR3 is CASSGRTGANTEAFF. The DNA of the CDR3 is TGTGCCAGCAGCGGAAGGACAGGGGCGAACACTGAAGCTTTCTTT.

The J gene is TRBJ2-4, the V gene TRBV9; 7 positions agree with TRBD2. V dropped 0 bases and J dropped 0; count of bases not matched to a gene: 3. Germline V gene data show CDR1 as SGDLS and CDR2 as YYNGEE. The CDR3 spans 16 residues. DNA for the CDR3: TGTGCCAGCAGCGTAGGGGGAGGGCTAGCCAAAAACATTCAGTACTTC. It translates to CASSVGGGLAKNIQYF.